The clone carrying this T cell receptor beta chain was recorded many times. The time point denotes: patch test 2, 6 weeks after DPC sensitization. The treatment denotes: therapeutic diphenylcyclopropenone sensitization with weekly scalp DPC. The data derive from a study of human T cells and chemical hapten exposure. On the study more broadly: Patients were given diphenylcyclopropenone on the scalp weekly across the roughly 24-week study.

MiXCR, run by TCRdb on the RACE reads, gives a single entry per CDR3 protein. The sample has about 78,000 distinct CDR3 sequences; 8.5% are singletons. The V gene end was trimmed by 5 bases and the J gene end by 2 bases; junction bases not matched to a gene: 6. Germline-derived CDR1 and CDR2 are SGHTA and FQGNSA. The length of the CDR3 is 15 residues. The sequences come from whole blood, collected in connection with sensitization to the hapten diphenylcyclopropenone (DPC). The origin of this receptor is a woman aged 45-59 years with alopecia areata. Some clones in this sample may be carry-over from other donors' samples. The V call is TRBV7-2, the J call TRBJ2-3; 8 bases are shared with TRBD1. The CDR3 sequence: CASSPRTGPTDTQYF. For the CDR3, the DNA is TGTGCCAGCAGCCCCCGGACAGGGCCCACAGATACGCAGTATTTT.